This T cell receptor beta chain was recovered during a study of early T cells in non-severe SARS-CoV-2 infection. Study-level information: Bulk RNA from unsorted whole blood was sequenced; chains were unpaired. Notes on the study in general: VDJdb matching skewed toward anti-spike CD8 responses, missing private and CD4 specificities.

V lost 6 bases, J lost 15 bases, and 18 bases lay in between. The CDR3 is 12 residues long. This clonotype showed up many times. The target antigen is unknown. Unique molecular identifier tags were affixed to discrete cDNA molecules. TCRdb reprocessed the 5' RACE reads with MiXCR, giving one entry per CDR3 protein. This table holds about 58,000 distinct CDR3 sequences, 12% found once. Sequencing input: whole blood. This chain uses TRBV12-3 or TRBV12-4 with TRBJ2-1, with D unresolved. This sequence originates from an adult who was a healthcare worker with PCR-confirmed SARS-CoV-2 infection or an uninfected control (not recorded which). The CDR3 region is CASSPPGRPGFF. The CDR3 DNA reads TGTGCCAGCAGCCCCCCCGGCCGCCCGGGGTTCTTC.